The rows below give T cell receptor beta chains drawn from one sample of a study of shared clonotypes between healthy human individuals. This table comes from immunoSEQ multiplex PCR, and its TCRdb copy is limited to in-frame clones, with some not included. Altogether under 600,000 clones are present, more than 95% being singletons, with the ten largest covering approximately 0.067%. The sample consisted of naive CD4+ T cells sorted from blood. The receptors shown here come from a woman between 25 and 40 years old in good health. CDR3s include the opening cysteine and the closing phenylalanine or tryptophan. Fields, in order: D gene, CDR3 length, V gene, clone size, J gene, CDR3 DNA, CDR3 protein. The D gene is left open where the match is weak. Clone size is stated in some rows and not others, as once, few, many or a class when expanded.

D gene: .
CDR3 length: 15
V gene: TRBV6-1
clone size: .
J gene: TRBJ2-3
CDR3 DNA: TGTGCCAGCGTTTCATCATCCACCTACACAGATACGCAGTATTTT
CDR3 protein: CASVSSSTYTDTQYF

D gene: TRBD2
CDR3 length: 13
V gene: TRBV19
clone size: .
J gene: TRBJ2-3
CDR3 DNA: TGTGCCAGTGGACTAGCGATCACAGATACGCAGTATTTT
CDR3 protein: CASGLAITDTQYF

D gene: TRBD1
CDR3 length: 15
V gene: TRBV5-1
clone size: .
J gene: TRBJ1-1
CDR3 DNA: TGCGCCAGCAGCTACGGACAGGGAGTTGAGACTGAAGCTTTCTTT
CDR3 protein: CASSYGQGVETEAFF

D gene: .
CDR3 length: 12
V gene: TRBV30
clone size: .
J gene: TRBJ1-4
CDR3 DNA: TGTGCCTGGAGTGTAGTCCGTGGGAAACTGTTTTTT
CDR3 protein: CAWSVVRGKLFF

D gene: TRBD2
CDR3 length: 17
V gene: TRBV2
clone size: .
J gene: TRBJ2-7
CDR3 DNA: TGTGCCGGCCGCGCTGGGGGACTAGCGGGATACTCCTACGAGCAGTACTTC
CDR3 protein: CAGRAGGLAGYSYEQYF

D gene: TRBD2
CDR3 length: 15
V gene: TRBV9
clone size: .
J gene: TRBJ2-2
CDR3 DNA: TGTGCCAGCAGCGCAGGACTAGCGGTAACCGGGGAGCTGTTTTTT
CDR3 protein: CASSAGLAVTGELFF

D gene: .
CDR3 length: 14
V gene: TRBV5-1
clone size: .
J gene: TRBJ1-4
CDR3 DNA: TGCGCCAGCAGCAAGGGAGGTCGAGGGGAAAAACTGTTTTTT
CDR3 protein: CASSKGGRGEKLFF

D gene: TRBD1
CDR3 length: 14
V gene: TRBV25-1
clone size: .
J gene: TRBJ2-2
CDR3 DNA: TGTGCCACCACGGGACAGGGAAAAGCCGGGGAGCTGTTTTTT
CDR3 protein: CATTGQGKAGELFF

D gene: .
CDR3 length: 13
V gene: TRBV7-9
clone size: .
J gene: TRBJ1-1
CDR3 DNA: TGTGCCAGCAGCCGAGACCCTAACACTGAAGCTTTCTTT
CDR3 protein: CASSRDPNTEAFF

D gene: .
CDR3 length: 14
V gene: TRBV5-1
clone size: once
J gene: TRBJ2-2
CDR3 DNA: TGCGCCAGCAGCTTGGATTTTCCCCCCGGGGAGCTGTTTTTT
CDR3 protein: CASSLDFPPGELFF

D gene: .
CDR3 length: 14
V gene: TRBV6-6
clone size: .
J gene: TRBJ2-2
CDR3 DNA: TGTGCCAGCATGGGCGGCGGGACGGCCGGGGAGCTGTTTTTT
CDR3 protein: CASMGGGTAGELFF

D gene: .
CDR3 length: 18
V gene: TRBV19
clone size: .
J gene: TRBJ2-1
CDR3 DNA: TGTGCCAGTAGTTCTGGGGGAACGGAGCGGAACCCCTACAATGAGCAGTTCTTC
CDR3 protein: CASSSGGTERNPYNEQFF

D gene: .
CDR3 length: 13
V gene: TRBV10-1
clone size: .
J gene: TRBJ2-1
CDR3 DNA: TGCGCCAGCAGTGAGTCTTTACTCAATGAGCAGTTCTTC
CDR3 protein: CASSESLLNEQFF

D gene: TRBD2
CDR3 length: 15
V gene: TRBV5-4
clone size: .
J gene: TRBJ2-5
CDR3 DNA: TGTGCCAGCAGCGTATTACTGGCGGGAGGGAAGACCCAGTACTTC
CDR3 protein: CASSVLLAGGKTQYF

D gene: TRBD2
CDR3 length: 15
V gene: TRBV10-3
clone size: .
J gene: TRBJ2-1
CDR3 DNA: TGTGCCATCAGCAGACTAGCGGGAGATTACAATGAGCAGTTCTTC
CDR3 protein: CAISRLAGDYNEQFF

D gene: TRBD2
CDR3 length: 16
V gene: TRBV5-6
clone size: .
J gene: TRBJ2-1
CDR3 DNA: TGTGCCAGCAGCTTGGGGGTGACTAGCGGGAGCAATGAGCAGTTCTTC
CDR3 protein: CASSLGVTSGSNEQFF

D gene: .
CDR3 length: 14
V gene: TRBV28
clone size: .
J gene: TRBJ1-1
CDR3 DNA: TGTGCCAGCAGTTTATCCGACCCTAACACTGAAGCTTTCTTT
CDR3 protein: CASSLSDPNTEAFF

D gene: TRBD2
CDR3 length: 13
V gene: TRBV27
clone size: .
J gene: TRBJ2-3
CDR3 DNA: TGTGCCAGCAGACTAGCGGGAGTGAATACGCAGTATTTT
CDR3 protein: CASRLAGVNTQYF

D gene: TRBD2
CDR3 length: 15
V gene: TRBV5-4
clone size: .
J gene: TRBJ2-3
CDR3 DNA: TGTGCCAGCAGCTTGAGGTCTAGCGGGAGGTATACGCAGTATTTT
CDR3 protein: CASSLRSSGRYTQYF

D gene: TRBD1
CDR3 length: 15
V gene: TRBV7-2
clone size: .
J gene: TRBJ2-1
CDR3 DNA: TGTGCCAGCAGGCCCCGGACAGGGCGCAACAATGAGCAGTTCTTC
CDR3 protein: CASRPRTGRNNEQFF

D gene: .
CDR3 length: 14
V gene: TRBV18
clone size: .
J gene: TRBJ2-5
CDR3 DNA: TGTGCCAGCTCACCACCGCAGGGTCAAGAGACCCAGTACTTC
CDR3 protein: CASSPPQGQETQYF

D gene: TRBD2
CDR3 length: 15
V gene: TRBV5-1
clone size: .
J gene: TRBJ2-1
CDR3 DNA: TGCGCCAGCAGCTTGGTGGCTAGCGGGGGGCGGGAGCAGTTCTTC
CDR3 protein: CASSLVASGGREQFF